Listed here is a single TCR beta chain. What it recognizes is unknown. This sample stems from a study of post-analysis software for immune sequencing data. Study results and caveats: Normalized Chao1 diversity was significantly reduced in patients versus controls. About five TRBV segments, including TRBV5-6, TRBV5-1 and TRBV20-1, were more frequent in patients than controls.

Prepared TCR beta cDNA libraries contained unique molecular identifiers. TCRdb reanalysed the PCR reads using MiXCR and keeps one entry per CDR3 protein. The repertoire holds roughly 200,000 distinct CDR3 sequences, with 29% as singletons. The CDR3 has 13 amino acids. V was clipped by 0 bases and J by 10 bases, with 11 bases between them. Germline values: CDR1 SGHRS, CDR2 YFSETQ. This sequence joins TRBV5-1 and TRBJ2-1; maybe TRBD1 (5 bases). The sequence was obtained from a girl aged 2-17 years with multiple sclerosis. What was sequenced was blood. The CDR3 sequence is CASSLGDSYEQFF. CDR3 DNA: TGCGCCAGCAGCTTGGGCGACAGCTACGAGCAGTTCTTC.